One and the same sample provided the 11 T cell receptor beta chains below, sequenced in a study of T cells in Graves' hyperthyroidism and ophthalmopathy. The CDR3 regions of TCR beta were amplified from RNA transcripts. Initially, a first-round RT-PCR of the TCR CDR3 employed the HTBI primer set. One entry per CDR3 protein, called by TCRdb with MiXCR from the multiplex PCR reads. The sample includes almost 50,000 distinct CDR3 sequences, roughly 56% of them seen just once. The sample taken for sequencing was peripheral blood or thyroid tissue (not recorded which). These receptors were taken from a man aged 18 to 30 with Graves' hyperthyroidism.

V and J are TRBV24-1 and TRBJ2-7; D not certain. The V end was cut by 1 base, the J end by 4 bases, with 7 bases between. The germline gives CDR1 KGHDR, CDR2 SFDVKD. The length of the CDR3 is 13 residues. This CDR3 reads CATSDFSSYEQYF. CDR3 sequence (DNA): TGTGCCACCAGTGATTTTAGTTCTTACGAGCAGTACTTC.

This clonotype was seen many times. CDR3 sequence (DNA): TGCGCCAGCAGCTGGACTCGCGAAGCCGAGCAGTACTTC. Residues: CASSWTREAEQYF. V and J are TRBV5-1 and TRBJ2-7; weak D call: TRBD2 (5 bases). This CDR3 is built from 13 residues. Germline loops: CDR1 SGHRS, CDR2 YFSETQ. V was cut by 3 bases and J by 6 bases, with 13 bases left in between.

Regarding this clonotype: A much larger clone is a single base away; this may be a read error. The chain recombines TRBV6-2 or TRBV6-3 with TRBJ2-5; maybe TRBD2 (6 bases). This CDR3 spans 14 amino acids. Germline CDR1 MNHEY, CDR2 SVGEGT. CDR3 protein: CANSYPGVLETQYF. The CDR3 DNA reads as TGTGCCAACAGTTACCCGGGAGTATTAGAGACCCAGTACTTC.

The chain uses TRBV7-8 and TRBJ1-1; D gene uncertain. Germline assignment: CDR1 SGHVS and CDR2 FQNEAQ. This CDR3 region has 14 residues. Trimming shortened V by 3 bases and J by 1 base, and 9 bases separated the two germline ends. CDR3 coding DNA: TGTGCCAGCAGCTTGATCGCAGGGAACACTGAAGCTTTCTTT. Its translation: CASSLIAGNTEAFF.

The chain links TRBV20-1 to TRBJ1-2, with a tentative D call TRBD1 (5 bases). Germline-derived CDR1 and CDR2 are DFQATT and SNEGSKA (reference sequence). The CDR3 is 13 residues long. The CDR3: CGVSNSTDYGYTF. The CDR3 DNA sequence: TGCGGTGTTAGTAACTCGACAGACTATGGCTACACCTTC.

Ten or more counts support this clonotype. Being one base from a much bigger clone, this may be a read error. V gene TRBV7-2 combines with J gene TRBJ2-7; D possibly corresponds to TRBD2 (7 bases). Deletions cut 8 bases from V and 7 bases from J, with 24 bases between. In germline, CDR1 is SGHTA, CDR2 FQGNSA. This CDR3 comprises 15 residues. The CDR3 protein is CASGGSYRGAREQYF. DNA for the CDR3: TGTGCCAGCGGCGGCTCCTATCGGGGGGCACGGGAGCAGTACTTC. Looking up the rest from reference TRBV7-2 and TRBJ2-7 gives the full variable domain: GAGVSQSPSNKVTEKGKDVELRCDPISGHTALYWYRQSLGQGLEFLIYFQGNSAPDKSGLPSDRFSAERTGGSVSTLTIQRTQQEDSAVYLCASGGSYRGAREQYFGPGTRLTVT.

Sample share makes this clonotype medium-sized. The chain employs TRBV7-8 and TRBJ2-7; no definite D call. The V and J ends lost 1 base and 9 bases respectively, with 10 bases between them. There are 12 residues in the CDR3. The germline CDR1 and CDR2 sequences are SGHVS and FQNEAQ. The CDR3 nucleotides read TGTGCCAGCAGCTTAGAGGGCATAATGCAGTACTTC. Its protein product is CASSLEGIMQYF.

The CDR3: CSVGGGYYEQYF. In nucleotides, the CDR3 is TGCAGCGTTGGTGGAGGATACTACGAGCAGTACTTC. This chain uses TRBV29-1 with TRBJ2-7; D may be TRBD2 (5 bases). CDR1 SQVTM and CDR2 ANQGSEA come from the germline V gene. The CDR3 is made up of 12 amino acids. Trimming cost V 4 bases and J 3 bases, with 10 bases left between them.

The V gene is TRBV7-8, the J gene TRBJ1-6; a possible D gene is TRBD1 (5 bases). CDR1 is SGHVS and CDR2 is FQNEAQ in the germline V gene. The CDR3 has 17 residues. V was trimmed by 8 bases and J by 2 bases, leaving 19 bases between them. This CDR3 reads CASGVGTASPYNSPLHF. CDR3 coding DNA: TGTGCCAGCGGCGTGGGGACGGCAAGCCCCTATAATTCACCCCTCCACTTT.

This chain links TRBV10-2 with TRBJ2-6; TRBD2 agrees at 8 bases. Germline V lookup: CDR1 WSHSY, CDR2 SAAADI. V lost 8 bases and J lost 2; bases outside the gene matches: 11. The CDR3 covers 17 residues. CDR3 bases: TGCGCCAGCGGGGAAGGTAGCGGGGTTGCTGGGGCCAACGTCCTGACTTTC. Translated, it gives CASGEGSGVAGANVLTF.

This chain uses TRBV7-2 with TRBJ2-6; D is ambiguous. Germline CDR1 is SGHTA and CDR2 is FQGNSA. Trimming took off 5 bases at V and 4 bases at J, with 12 bases between the two ends. This CDR3 spans 15 amino acids. CDR3 DNA sequence: TGTGCCAGCAGCGTCACCTCGTGGGGGGCCAACGTCCTGACTTTC. Translation: CASSVTSWGANVLTF.